These 18 T cell receptor beta chains originate from one sample sequenced in a study of chemoradiotherapy in HPV16-positive cancers. Method: immunoSEQ multiplex PCR; TCRdb's copy keeps in-frame clones and lacks some. Here the sample spans approximately 23,000 clones, around 94% being singletons. Here the sequenced sample was blood, taken from a patient who underwent chemoradiotherapy. The receptor set was obtained from a human donor with HPV-associated anogenital cancer.

The chain joins TRBV7-2 to TRBJ2-2, with D tentatively TRBD2 (5 bases). Germline V gives CDR1 SGHTA, CDR2 FQGNSA. V shed 0 bases and J shed 3 bases, with 5 bases lying between them. This CDR3 comprises 14 residues. This CDR3 is CASSLARDTGELFF. The CDR3 DNA is TGTGCCAGCAGCTTAGCGCGGGACACCGGGGAGCTGTTTTTT. The whole variable domain, filled in from reference TRBV7-2 and TRBJ2-2, reads GAGVSQSPSNKVTEKGKDVELRCDPISGHTALYWYRQSLGQGLEFLIYFQGNSAPDKSGLPSDRFSAERTGGSVSTLTIQRTQQEDSAVYLCASSLARDTGELFFGEGSRLTVL.

This chain links TRBV5-1 with TRBJ1-5, with D maybe TRBD1 (5 bases). Germline lookup yields CDR1 SGHRS and CDR2 YFSETQ. V was pared by 0 bases and J by 0 bases, with 7 bases between. This CDR3 has 15 amino acids. CDR3 nucleotides: TGCGCCAGCAGCTTGGAGGGGTATAGCAATCAGCCCCAGCATTTT. Protein sequence: CASSLEGYSNQPQHF.

The J gene is TRBJ1-4, the V gene TRBV11-2; TRBD1 aligns across 7 bases. The CDR3 has 15 amino acids. J was trimmed by 4 bases and V by 6 bases; bases with no gene match: 8. The germline V gene encodes CDR1 SGHAT and CDR2 FQNNGV. The CDR3 loop reads CASSPEDRSNEKLFF. DNA of the CDR3: TGTGCCAGCAGTCCCGAGGACAGGAGTAATGAAAAACTGTTTTTT.

The chain recombines TRBV18 with TRBJ2-3; D perhaps matches TRBD2 (6 bases). The CDR3 has 14 amino acids. Germline V lookup: CDR1 KGHSH, CDR2 LQKENI. Trimming cost V 4 bases and J 8 bases, with 16 bases left between them. DNA for the CDR3: TGTGCCAGCTCACTAAGGAGGGAGGAGGTTACGCAGTATTTT. Its translation: CASSLRREEVTQYF.

In DNA, the CDR3 is TGTGCCAGCAGTGCAGCCTGGGGGCAGGCAAGTACTGAAGCTTTCTTT. The encoded protein is CASSAAWGQASTEAFF. The chain is built from TRBV7-8 and TRBJ1-1; TRBD1 is a possible D gene (6 bases). CDR3 length equals 16 residues. V was shortened by 6 bases and J by 5 bases, with 22 bases between the two germline ends. CDR1 is SGHVS and CDR2 is FQNEAQ in the germline V gene.

The table lists this clone with a count of one. J is TRBJ2-7 and V is TRBV7-6, with no clear D. This CDR3 comprises 14 residues. V was trimmed by 1 base and J by 2 bases, leaving 9 bases between them. Germline V lookup: CDR1 SGHVS, CDR2 FNYEAQ. CDR3 bases: TGTGCCAGCAGCTTAGAGGGCGGAACCTACGAGCAGTACTTC. This encodes CASSLEGGTYEQYF.

The chain couples TRBV9 to TRBJ2-5; TRBD1 is a possible D gene (5 bases). CDR3 length equals 13 residues. The ends were cut back, 0 bases at V and 4 bases at J, with 7 bases in the middle. The germline gives CDR1 SGDLS, CDR2 YYNGEE. The CDR3 protein is CASSVVGAETQYF. The DNA of the CDR3 is TGTGCCAGCAGCGTAGTAGGGGCAGAGACCCAGTACTTC.

The chain uses TRBV4-2 and TRBJ1-5, with D possibly matching TRBD1 (5 bases). Trimming stripped 0 bases from V and 2 bases from J, with 11 bases between. Germline-derived CDR1 and CDR2 are LGHNA and YNFKEQ. This CDR3 is built from 16 residues. The CDR3 region has the DNA TGTGCCAGCAGCCAAGATCAGGGAGGGGGCAATCAGCCCCAGCATTTT. It codes for CASSQDQGGGNQPQHF.

This rearrangement joins TRBV11-1 to TRBJ2-1; D possibly corresponds to TRBD1 (5 bases). CDR3 size: 13 residues. CDR1 SGHAT and CDR2 FQDESV come from the germline V gene (reference sequence). Trimming cost V 1 base and J 14 bases, with 15 bases left between them. The CDR3 DNA reads TGTGCCAGCAGCTTAGGGGGCTCCCAAATGAAGTTCTTC. Translated: CASSLGGSQMKFF.

This clone was detected once. This chain joins TRBV15 and TRBJ2-7; 7 bases line up with TRBD2. The germline V gene encodes CDR1 LNHNV and CDR2 YYDKDF (reference sequence). The CDR3 loop spans 16 amino acids. The V segment lost 0 bases and the J segment 2 bases; nucleotides outside the gene matches: 7. The DNA of the CDR3 is TGTGCCACCAGCAGAGATTCCCTAGCGGATCCCTACGAGCAGTACTTC. Its translation is CATSRDSLADPYEQYF.

By sample fraction, this clone is medium-sized. The chain employs TRBV30 and TRBJ1-5; 7 bases agree with TRBD1. CDR1 is GTSNPN and CDR2 is SVGIG in the germline V gene (reference sequence). The trim removed 5 bases at V and 2 bases at J, leaving 3 bases unmatched. There are 13 residues in the CDR3. Written as DNA, the CDR3 is TGTGCCTGGGACAGGGATGGCAATCAGCCCCAGCATTTT. Translation gives CAWDRDGNQPQHF.

The chain is built from TRBV7-3 and TRBJ1-1; D remains ambiguous. The V gene lost 4 bases and the J gene lost 4 bases, with 10 bases spanning the gap. The length of the CDR3 is 13 residues. Germline V gene sequence: CDR1 SGHTA, CDR2 FQGTGA. The CDR3 sequence: CASSYRSRTEAFF. The CDR3 region has the DNA TGTGCCAGCAGCTACCGGTCGCGCACTGAAGCTTTCTTT.

The chain carries TRBV6-6 and TRBJ1-1; D uncertain. The CDR3 contains 12 residues. With 4 bases removed from V and 1 base from J, the gap between germline ends came to 4 bases. CDR1 is MNHNY and CDR2 is SVGAGI in the germline V gene (reference sequence). The CDR3 region is CASSSGNTEAFF. The CDR3 nucleotides are TGTGCCAGCAGTTCGGGGAACACTGAAGCTTTCTTT.

The chain links TRBV19 to TRBJ1-1; possibly TRBD1 for D (5 bases). The CDR3 totals 13 residues. The V and J ends lost 10 bases and 3 bases respectively, with 15 bases between them. CDR1 and CDR2 from the germline V gene are LNHDA and SQIVND (reference sequence). CDR3 region: CATQRQPYTEAFF. In DNA, the CDR3 is TGTGCCACCCAAAGACAGCCATACACTGAAGCTTTCTTT.

The V and J genes are TRBV7-2 and TRBJ2-5, with 7 bases lining up with TRBD1. The CDR3 runs to 16 residues. Germline V gene data show CDR1 as SGHTA and CDR2 as FQGNSA. After removal of 0 bases from V and 4 bases from J, the junction contained 8 bases not matched to a gene. CDR3 loop: CASSLAPTGVLETQYF. For the CDR3, the DNA is TGTGCCAGCAGCTTAGCGCCTACAGGGGTGTTAGAGACCCAGTACTTC.

This clone has a single count. The J gene is TRBJ2-5, the V gene TRBV28, with TRBD1 matching over 8 bases. V lost 6 bases and J lost 7; bases outside the gene matches: 13. This CDR3 is built from 15 residues. The germline gives CDR1 MDHEN, CDR2 SYDVKM. The CDR3 sequence is CASSRDRTGLGTQYF. CDR3 coding DNA: TGTGCCAGCAGCCGGGACAGGACAGGTTTGGGGACCCAGTACTTC. The entire variable domain, with the rest obtained from reference TRBV28 and TRBJ2-5, is as follows: DVKVTQSSRYLVKRTGEKVFLECVQDMDHENMFWYRQDPGLGLRLIYFSYDVKMKEKGDIPEGYSVSREKKERFSLILESASTNQTSMYLCASSRDRTGLGTQYFGPGTRLLVL.

The chain links TRBV6-1 to TRBJ2-7, with TRBD1 identical over 8 bases. Germline CDR1 is MNHNS and CDR2 is SASEGT. Trimming removed 10 bases from V and 3 bases from J; junction bases left unmatched: 8. The CDR3 runs 13 residues. The CDR3 is CATTGQGNYEQYF. For the CDR3, the DNA is TGTGCCACCACCGGACAGGGCAACTACGAGCAGTACTTC.

The chain recombines TRBV6-6 with TRBJ2-1, with D unresolved. Germline V CDR1 and CDR2: MNHNY, SVGAGI (reference sequence). V was trimmed by 5 bases and J by 6 bases, leaving 5 bases between them. This CDR3 is 11 amino acids long. CDR3 sequence: CASSPTNEQFF. The DNA of the CDR3 is TGTGCCAGCAGTCCCACCAATGAGCAGTTCTTC.